The rows below give T cell receptor beta chains drawn from one sample of a study of cytomegalovirus exposure and HLA in healthy donors. Some clones are missing from TCRdb's copy, which holds only in-frame ones; the method was immunoSEQ multiplex PCR. The repertoire has around 160,000 clones, 60% to 80% of them found once; the top ten carry 11% to 15%. The sequenced sample was PBMCs. Every receptor here comes from a man aged 45-65 years in good health and CMV-seropositive. CDR3s include the opening cysteine and the closing phenylalanine or tryptophan. The order of the fields is V gene, clone size, D gene, J gene, CDR3 protein, CDR3 DNA. The D gene is left open where the match is weak. Some rows have no size entry. The others give once, few or many, or a class for an expanded clone.

TRBV29-1	NA	TRBD2	TRBJ2-3	CSTWTSGADTQYF	TGCAGCACCTGGACTAGCGGGGCAGATACGCAGTATTTT
TRBV5-1	NA	NA	TRBJ1-5	CASSLDPGGSQPQHF	TGCGCCAGCAGCCTTGACCCAGGAGGAAGTCAGCCCCAGCATTTT
TRBV5-6	NA	NA	TRBJ1-2	CASSSKGRPQGYGYTF	TGTGCCAGCAGCTCTAAAGGAAGGCCACAGGGATATGGCTACACCTTC
TRBV5-6	NA	NA	TRBJ2-1	CASSLRAGLDYNEQFF	TGTGCCAGCAGCTTGCGGGCGGGGTTGGACTACAATGAGCAGTTCTTC
TRBV5-1	NA	TRBD1	TRBJ2-2	CASSSTGSKGGELFF	TGCGCCAGCAGCTCGACAGGGAGTAAGGGCGGGGAGCTGTTTTTT
TRBV7-8	NA	NA	TRBJ2-1	CASSPGHEEFF	TGTGCCAGCAGCCCGGGACACGAAGAGTTCTTC
TRBV10-1	NA	NA	TRBJ1-5	CASSVTGASNQPQHF	TGCGCCAGCAGTGTAACAGGTGCTAGCAATCAGCCCCAGCATTTT
TRBV18	few	NA	TRBJ1-6	CASSPRQVNNSPLHF	TGTGCCAGCTCACCAAGGCAGGTGAATAATTCACCCCTCCACTTT
TRBV4-1	NA	TRBD2	TRBJ2-4	CASSQGGGGNIQYF	TGCGCCAGCAGCCAAGGCGGGGGAGGGAACATTCAGTACTTC
TRBV30	few	TRBD2	TRBJ2-7	CAWCLRGGRVYEQYF	TGTGCCTGGTGTCTCCGGGGGGGCCGGGTCTACGAGCAGTACTTC
TRBV10-2	NA	NA	TRBJ1-1	CASSEGPRRNTEAFF	TGCGCCAGCAGTGAAGGTCCGAGGCGGAACACTGAAGCTTTCTTT
TRBV6-1	once	NA	TRBJ2-3	CASGGLDTQYF	TGTGCCAGCGGGGGCTTAGATACGCAGTATTTT
TRBV28	once	NA	TRBJ1-2	CASSLSRGAYGYTF	TGTGCCAGCAGTTTATCACGGGGTGCCTATGGCTACACCTTC
TRBV7-9	NA	NA	TRBJ2-1	CASSLASSYNEQFF	TGTGCCAGCAGCTTGGCAAGCTCCTACAATGAGCAGTTCTTC
TRBV28	NA	TRBD2	TRBJ2-1	CASSRGGRDEQFF	TGTGCCAGCAGCCGGGGGGGGAGGGATGAGCAGTTCTTC